The sequence of this T cell receptor (beta chain) was determined in a study of blood T cell repertoires in COVID-19. This clone appeared once. Authors' data handling: For nucleated cells, counts were estimated from reference gene primer amplification. The protocol was immunoSEQ multiplex PCR, while the TCRdb copy is restricted to in-frame clones and leaves out a portion. For V, J and clone size, that table is used; D and trimming come from the DNA. The sample has some 70,000 clones, 60% to 80% seen once; the top ten hold 12%. This CDR3 contains 16 residues. The ends lost 1 base at V and 3 bases at J; junction bases unmatched: 5. Germline assignment: CDR1 MNHNS and CDR2 SASEGT.

The chain recombines TRBV6-1 with TRBJ2-7; TRBD2 matches 11 bases. Specimen: peripheral blood. The sequence was obtained from a human donor in a cohort sampled during active COVID-19. CDR3 nucleotide sequence: TGTGCCAGCAGTGAAGGGCTAACTAGCGGGAGCTACGAGCAGTACGTC. It translates to CASSEGLTSGSYEQYV.